The 28 T cell receptor beta chains presented below share a single source sample, sequenced in a study of blood T cells in healthy people across ages. Sample-barcoded 5' priming and a J-beta primer mix drove a second PCR of about 6 to 11 cycles. MiXCR, applied by TCRdb to the 5' RACE reads, yields one record per CDR3 protein. This sample has about 1,400,000 distinct CDR3 sequences; around 59% occur once, and the top ten carry over 6.5%. Sequences were obtained from blood. These receptors came from a man aged 18 to 29 in good health.

The chain has TRBV6-5 and TRBJ2-5, with 9 nucleotides matching TRBD1. Germline CDR1 and CDR2: MNHEY and SVGAGI. V trimming: 5 bases; J trimming: 5 bases; junction bases outside the gene matches: 9. CDR3 length: 15 residues. The CDR3 loop is CASSQVQGAAETQYF. DNA for the CDR3: TGTGCCAGCAGTCAGGTACAGGGGGCTGCGGAGACCCAGTACTTC.

The CDR3 loop reads CASSWGGRGTDTQYF. For the CDR3, the DNA is TGTGCCAGCAGCTGGGGTGGGAGGGGCACAGATACGCAGTATTTT. V is TRBV11-2 and J is TRBJ2-3; 7 positions match TRBD2. J gave up 1 base and V 4 bases, and 5 bases lay outside the gene matches. This CDR3 is 15 amino acids long. CDR1 is SGHAT, CDR2 FQNNGV, per germline. The entire variable domain, with the rest obtained from reference TRBV11-2 and TRBJ2-3, is as follows: EAGVAQSPRYKIIEKRQSVAFWCNPISGHATLYWYQQILGQGPKLLIQFQNNGVVDDSQLPKDRFSAERLKGVDSTLKIQPAKLEDSAVYLCASSWGGRGTDTQYFGPGTRLTVL.

The rearrangement links TRBV20-1 to TRBJ2-3; TRBD2 matches 8 bases. The CDR3 totals 14 residues. Germline V gene data show CDR1 as DFQATT and CDR2 as SNEGSKA (reference sequence). The V and J ends lost 6 bases and 4 bases, in that order; junction bases with no gene match: 9. The CDR3 bases are TGCAGTGCCCCCAAGCGGGAGATTTCAGATACGCAGTATTTT. Protein product: CSAPKREISDTQYF.

The genes are TRBV4-1 and TRBJ2-1; the match to TRBD2 covers 14 bases. The V and J ends lost 6 bases and 8 bases, in that order; junction bases with no gene match: 9. The V gene's germline CDR1 is MGHRA and CDR2 YSYEKL. This CDR3 comprises 16 residues. The CDR3: CASSQTTSGRGDEQFF. CDR3 nucleotide sequence: TGCGCCAGCAGTCAAACGACTAGCGGGAGGGGCGATGAGCAGTTCTTC.

This rearrangement joins TRBV5-1 to TRBJ2-1, with D perhaps being TRBD1 or TRBD2 (5 bases each). This CDR3 contains 15 residues. Germline assignment: CDR1 SGHRS and CDR2 YFSETQ. V lost 6 bases to trimming and J lost 4 bases, with 17 bases between them. CDR3 region: CASNNRRGLYNEQFF. Here the CDR3 DNA reads TGCGCCAGCAATAACAGGCGCGGACTTTACAATGAGCAGTTCTTC.

This clonotype was seen only once. V gene TRBV11-2 combines with J gene TRBJ1-2, with D tentatively TRBD1 (6 bases). CDR1 and CDR2 (germline): SGHAT, FQNNGV. The CDR3 spans 13 residues. V was trimmed by 6 bases and J by 4 bases, leaving 12 bases between them. This CDR3 reads CASSKGQLYGYTF. CDR3 sequence (DNA): TGTGCCAGCAGTAAGGGACAACTCTATGGCTACACCTTC.

The V and J genes are TRBV12-3 or TRBV12-4 and TRBJ1-1; D not certain. Between the trimmed V and J ends, which lost 3 bases and 11 bases, there was a span of 16 bases. This CDR3 is built from 13 residues. This CDR3 reads CASSFGSDAKAFF. Written as DNA, the CDR3 is TGTGCCAGCAGTTTCGGTTCGGACGCAAAGGCTTTCTTT.

This clonotype was seen more than once but under ten times. V gene TRBV7-9 combines with J gene TRBJ1-4; D ambiguous. CDR3 length equals 12 residues. V lost 3 bases and J 5 bases, leaving 4 bases between the germline ends. The germline gives CDR1 SEHNR, CDR2 FQNEAQ (reference sequence). CDR3 residues: CASSFMNEKLFF. CDR3 in DNA: TGTGCCAGCAGCTTCATGAATGAAAAACTGTTTTTT.

This chain joins TRBV12-3 or TRBV12-4 and TRBJ2-3, with D possibly being TRBD2 (6 bases). There are 16 residues in the CDR3. Trimming stripped 6 bases from V and 10 bases from J, with 26 bases between. CDR3 sequence reads: CASRKPGLARDGAQYF. The CDR3 DNA reads TGTGCCAGCAGGAAACCGGGACTCGCTAGGGATGGGGCGCAGTATTTT.

The chain couples TRBV12-3 or TRBV12-4 to TRBJ2-7; D possibly corresponds to TRBD2 (7 bases). CDR3 length equals 15 residues. V was cut by 1 base and J by 2 bases, with 12 bases left in between. CDR3 sequence (DNA): TGTGCCAGCAGTTTAGATTCCGGGGGGCCCTACGAGCAGTACTTC. The encoded protein is CASSLDSGGPYEQYF.

This clonotype has a handful of counts. This chain links TRBV9 with TRBJ1-4; possible D gene TRBD1, 5 bases. The germline V gene has CDR1 SGDLS and CDR2 YYNGEE. The CDR3 covers 15 residues. Trimming shortened V by 0 bases and J by 4 bases, and 10 bases separated the two germline ends. The CDR3 is CASSVGGSSNEKLFF. The DNA for the CDR3 is TGTGCCAGCAGCGTAGGGGGGTCCAGTAATGAAAAACTGTTTTTT.

A few counts support this clonotype. The chain has TRBV29-1 and TRBJ2-5; TRBD2 is a possible D gene (6 bases). V shed 3 bases and J shed 11 bases, with 16 bases lying between them. CDR1 and CDR2 from the germline V gene are SQVTM and ANQGSEA. The CDR3 totals 12 residues. The CDR3 DNA sequence: TGCAGCGTTGAGACGGGAGACCATGAGCAGTACTTC. Residues: CSVETGDHEQYF.

The rearrangement links TRBV7-2 to TRBJ1-5, with D possibly TRBD1 on 5 matching bases. Trimming removed 1 base from V and 5 bases from J, with 15 bases in between. CDR3 length: 16 residues. CDR1 is SGHTA, CDR2 FQGNSA, per germline. The CDR3, as DNA: TGTGCCAGCAGCTTAGAAGCTGGCGTAGGGGATCAGCCCCAGCATTTT. Its protein is CASSLEAGVGDQPQHF.

The rearrangement uses TRBV6-1 and TRBJ1-1; D possibly corresponds to TRBD1 (6 bases). Germline loops: CDR1 MNHNS, CDR2 SASEGT. V was clipped by 6 bases and J by 7 bases, with 21 bases between them. The CDR3 is 15 residues long. The CDR3 here is CASRAQGNDFGEAFF. For the CDR3, the DNA is TGTGCCAGCAGGGCTCAGGGGAACGACTTCGGTGAAGCTTTCTTT.

The table lists this clonotype with a few counts. This chain links TRBV4-1 with TRBJ1-1; D may be TRBD1 (5 bases). Germline V CDR1 and CDR2: MGHRA, YSYEKL. With 3 bases removed from V and 1 base from J, the gap between germline ends came to 12 bases. The CDR3 runs to 15 residues. CDR3: CASSHPTEKNTEAFF. In DNA form, the CDR3 reads TGCGCCAGCAGCCACCCGACAGAAAAGAACACTGAAGCTTTCTTT.

The chain joins TRBV27 to TRBJ2-4; TRBD2 matches at 13 bases. The end of the DNA is better explained by TRBJ2-7, so the J call may be wrong. Germline CDR1 reads MNHEY; CDR2 reads SMNVEV (reference sequence). This CDR3 region has 14 residues. CDR3 nucleotide sequence: TGTGCCAGCAGGCGCGGACTAGCGGGAGACGAGCAGTACTTC. This codes for CASRRGLAGDEQYF.

The chain uses TRBV6-2 or TRBV6-3 and TRBJ1-2; 7 bases are shared with TRBD1. The length of the CDR3 is 13 residues. J gave up 8 bases and V 2 bases, and 5 bases lay outside the gene matches. Per the germline V gene, CDR1 is MNHEY and CDR2 is SVGEGT. The CDR3 reads CASSYGTASGYTF. CDR3 coding DNA: TGTGCCAGCAGTTACGGGACAGCGTCCGGCTACACCTTC.

This chain uses TRBV12-5 with TRBJ2-1, with TRBD2 matching over 8 bases. V lost 5 bases, J lost 6 bases, and 6 bases stayed unmatched. Germline loops: CDR1 LGHNT, CDR2 FRNRAP. The CDR3 totals 14 residues. The CDR3 nucleotides are TGTGCTAGTGGTCCCGGGAGGGCGGCCAATGAGCAGTTCTTC. It translates to CASGPGRAANEQFF.

V and J are TRBV9 and TRBJ1-1; tentatively, D is TRBD1 (6 bases). The CDR3 totals 15 residues. Germline V lookup: CDR1 SGDLS, CDR2 YYNGEE. Trimming left V 0 bases short and J 9 bases short, with 18 bases between. CDR3 loop: CASSVDDPGATKAFF. The CDR3 DNA reads TGTGCCAGCAGCGTAGATGATCCAGGGGCGACAAAAGCTTTCTTT.

V usage is TRBV5-1 and J usage is TRBJ1-2; perhaps TRBD1 as D (6 bases). The CDR3 runs 13 residues. The germline CDR1 and CDR2 sequences are SGHRS and YFSETQ. V lost 1 base, J lost 7 bases, and 11 bases lay in between. Here the CDR3 DNA reads TGCGCCAGCAGCTTGACAGGGAACGGTGGCTACACCTTC. Translating it yields CASSLTGNGGYTF.

The chain employs TRBV29-1 and TRBJ2-3, with 11 nucleotides matching TRBD2. Germline V CDR1 and CDR2: SQVTM, ANQGSEA. Unmatched junction bases numbered 9, after V lost 7 bases and J lost 0 bases. CDR3 length equals 16 residues. CDR3 in amino acids: CSARPTSGGSTDTQYF. CDR3 in DNA: TGCAGCGCACGCCCCACTAGCGGGGGTAGCACAGATACGCAGTATTTT.

In regard to this clonotype: A much bigger clone sits one base away, suggesting this may be a read error. The rearrangement uses TRBV11-2 and TRBJ1-1; D unresolved. The CDR3 loop spans 12 amino acids. Germline V gene data show CDR1 as SGHAT and CDR2 as FQNNGV. V was trimmed by 1 base and J by 3 bases, leaving 3 bases between them. CDR3 coding DNA: TGTGCCAGCAGCTTAGGGCACACTGAAGCTTTCTTT. It is translated as CASSLGHTEAFF. The whole variable domain, remainder taken from reference TRBV11-2 and TRBJ1-1, is EAGVAQSPRYKIIEKRQSVAFWCNPISGHATLYWYQQILGQGPKLLIQFQNNGVVDDSQLPKDRFSAERLKGVDSTLKIQPAKLEDSAVYLCASSLGHTEAFFGQGTRLTVV.

Comment on this clonotype: Sequence at one end of the junction differs from germline and may be a read error. V usage is TRBV29-1 and J usage is TRBJ2-3; maybe TRBD2 (5 bases). The CDR3 has 16 residues. Germline V gene lookup returns CDR1 SQVTM and CDR2 ANQGSEA. CDR3 nucleotide sequence: TGCGGCGTTCTAGGAACCGGTAACGGGTCGGGGGATACGCAGTATTTT. The encoded protein is CGVLGTGNGSGDTQYF.

The CDR3 loop reads CSVGFYEQYF. In DNA form, the CDR3 reads TGCAGTGTGGGGTTCTACGAGCAGTACTTC. V and J are TRBV20-1 and TRBJ2-7; D is unresolved. With 7 bases removed from V and 3 bases from J, the gap between germline ends came to 7 bases. Germline V gives CDR1 DFQATT, CDR2 SNEGSKA (reference sequence). This CDR3 has 10 amino acids.

The chain is built from TRBV7-2 and TRBJ2-5; D is unresolved. With the DNA end fitting TRBJ2-7 better, the J assignment may be wrong. CDR1 SGHTA and CDR2 FQGNSA come from the germline V gene. This CDR3 has 13 residues. CDR3 nucleotides: TGTGCCAGCAGCTTAGCGCGGCAGCACGAGCAGTACTTC. This translates into CASSLARQHEQYF.

The chain couples TRBV29-1 to TRBJ2-7; TRBD2 aligns across 14 bases. The junction had 9 bases not matched to a gene; V was cut back by 5 bases and J by 0 bases. The CDR3 runs to 17 residues. Germline V gene sequence: CDR1 SQVTM, CDR2 ANQGSEA. CDR3 in amino acids: CSVSGTSGGLSSYEQYF. In DNA form, the CDR3 reads TGCAGCGTTTCCGGGACTAGCGGGGGCCTAAGCTCCTACGAGCAGTACTTC.

This clonotype appeared many times. A much larger clonotype is one base distant, so this may be a read error. This chain uses TRBV20-1 with TRBJ2-7; a possible D gene is TRBD2 (5 bases). CDR1 DFQATT and CDR2 SNEGSKA come from the germline V gene (reference sequence). CDR3 size: 14 residues. V was shortened by 3 bases and J by 7 bases, with 19 bases between the two germline ends. The CDR3 nucleotides read TGCAGTGCTAGCGGAGCGGACTGGGGAAATGAGCAGTACTTC. Translation: CSASGADWGNEQYF.

The chain couples TRBV6-6 to TRBJ1-5, with a tentative D call TRBD1 (6 bases). This CDR3 spans 17 amino acids. Trimming shortened V by 6 bases and J by 0 bases, and 18 bases separated the two germline ends. Germline-derived CDR1 and CDR2 are MNHNY and SVGAGI (reference sequence). CDR3 in amino acids: CASSRNRAPGSNQPQHF. The CDR3 region has the DNA TGTGCCAGCAGCCGTAACAGGGCTCCGGGTAGCAATCAGCCCCAGCATTTT.